Listed below are T cell receptor beta chains from one sample, sequenced in a study of Ad26.COV2.S vaccination and SARS-CoV-2 variants. Using immunoSEQ multiplex PCR, the repertoire was profiled, and TCRdb retains in-frame clones only, with some absent. This table has approximately 350,000 clones, roughly 84% appearing once. The sequencing used peripheral blood, collected in a trial of Ad26.COV2.S vaccine versus placebo. All receptors come from a person aged 18-65 years who received the Ad26.COV2.S COVID-19 vaccine or a placebo. CDR3s include the opening cysteine and the closing phenylalanine or tryptophan. D genes are given only for firm matches. Clone sizes are given selectively: once, few, many, or a class where the clone is expanded.

TRBV6-5,NA,TRBD1,TRBJ1-5,TGTGCCAGCAGGGCAGGACAGGGGAGACAGCCCCAGCATTTT,CASRAGQGRQPQHF
TRBV19,NA,NA,TRBJ1-5,TGTGCCAGTAGATCGTTTGAGGGGTCAAATCAGCCCCAGCATTTT,CASRSFEGSNQPQHF
TRBV7-9,NA,TRBD1,TRBJ1-4,TGTGCCAGCAGCTTAGAGGGACAGAAAAATGAAAAACTGTTTTTT,CASSLEGQKNEKLFF
TRBV15,NA,TRBD2,TRBJ2-1,TGTGCCACCAGCCGAACTAGCGGGATATACAATGAGCAGTTCTTC,CATSRTSGIYNEQFF
TRBV19,NA,TRBD1,TRBJ1-6,TGTGCCAGTAGTATCTTCGACAGGGGTAATTCACCCCTCCACTTT,CASSIFDRGNSPLHF
TRBV30,few,TRBD1,TRBJ1-6,TGTGCCTGGACCCTCTCAGGGGGCAGGTCCTATAATTCACCCCTCCACTTT,CAWTLSGGRSYNSPLHF
TRBV28,NA,TRBD1,TRBJ2-7,TGTGCCAGCAGTTTATTAAGCGAGGGGGCCGTCTACGAGCAGTACTTC,CASSLLSEGAVYEQYF
TRBV6-5,NA,NA,TRBJ2-7,TGTGCCAGCATCGAACCAGGACGGAGGGCCTACGAGCAGTACTTC,CASIEPGRRAYEQYF
TRBV14,many,NA,TRBJ1-2,TGTGCCAGCAGCCCGTACCTCGGACAGAAGGACTATGGCTACACCTTC,CASSPYLGQKDYGYTF
TRBV27,NA,TRBD2,TRBJ2-5,TGTGCCAGCAGTCCTTTCGGACTAGCGATTACTCAAGAGACCCAGTACTTC,CASSPFGLAITQETQYF
TRBV5-1,NA,NA,TRBJ2-2,TGCGCCAGCAGCTTGGAGGGGACGAACACCGGGGAGCTGTTTTTT,CASSLEGTNTGELFF
TRBV7-9,NA,NA,TRBJ1-2,TGTGCCAGCAGCTCTTTCCAACTCAATAACTATGGCTACACCTTC,CASSSFQLNNYGYTF
TRBV25-1,once,NA,TRBJ2-7,TGTGCCAGCAGTCCCACTCGGAACTCCTACGAGCAGTACTTC,CASSPTRNSYEQYF
TRBV18,NA,NA,TRBJ1-2,TGTGCCAGCTCACCACCGGGATGGACTAACTATGGCTACACCTTC,CASSPPGWTNYGYTF
TRBV7-2,NA,TRBD2,TRBJ2-7,TGTGCCAGCAGCCCGACTAGCGGGGTTAGGGAGCAGTACTTC,CASSPTSGVREQYF
TRBV6-5,NA,NA,TRBJ2-1,TGTGCCAGCAGTTACGACCCATTCAGGTATGAGCAGTTCTTC,CASSYDPFRYEQFF
TRBV5-4,NA,NA,TRBJ2-6,TGTGCCAGCAGCCCCGATTACGGCGCTGGGGCCAACGTCCTGACTTTC,CASSPDYGAGANVLTF
TRBV5-1,once,TRBD1,TRBJ2-7,TGCGCCAGCAGCTCGGGACAGGGGGCGCGGGAGCAGTACTTC,CASSSGQGAREQYF
TRBV10-3,few,NA,TRBJ1-4,TGTGCCATCAGTGAGACAGGAAGTGAAAAACTGTTTTTT,CAISETGSEKLFF
TRBV4-2,NA,TRBD1,TRBJ1-2,TGTGCCAGCAGCCAAGGTGCCAGGGGGAAGGATGGCTACACCTTC,CASSQGARGKDGYTF
TRBV7-2,NA,TRBD1,TRBJ1-2,TGTGCCAGCAGCACAAACACCGGGACAGCATATGGCTACACCTTC,CASSTNTGTAYGYTF
TRBV4-2,NA,NA,TRBJ2-3,TGTGCCAGCAGCCAAGTCCCCCTCAGCACAGATACGCAGTATTTT,CASSQVPLSTDTQYF
TRBV12-3/TRBV12-4,few,TRBD1,TRBJ1-1,TGTGCCAGCAGCGACAGGGAGGGCACTGAAGCTTTCTTT,CASSDREGTEAFF
TRBV2,NA,NA,TRBJ2-7,TGTGCCAGCAGTCCGAGCGGATTCTACGAGCAGTACTTC,CASSPSGFYEQYF
TRBV5-1,NA,TRBD1,TRBJ2-5,TGCGCCAGCAGCACCCCGACAGGGGCCGGGGCAGAGACCCAGTACTTC,CASSTPTGAGAETQYF
TRBV5-1,NA,NA,TRBJ2-3,TGCGCCAGCAGCTTGGGTCCAGGGGCAGATACGCAGTATTTT,CASSLGPGADTQYF
TRBV18,few,NA,TRBJ1-3,TGTGCCAGCTCACCACGCGATCTGAGCTCTGGAAACACCATATATTTT,CASSPRDLSSGNTIYF
TRBV6-5,once,NA,TRBJ2-7,TGTGCCAGCAGTTTTAGGCAGGGCTACGAGCAGTACTTC,CASSFRQGYEQYF
TRBV5-1,NA,TRBD1,TRBJ2-1,TGCGCCAGCAGCCGGGACAGGGGTGGGAATGAGCAGTTCTTC,CASSRDRGGNEQFF
TRBV14,NA,NA,TRBJ1-2,TGTGCCAGCAGCCTTCGAACGGGGAACTATGGCTACACCTTC,CASSLRTGNYGYTF
TRBV2,NA,NA,TRBJ2-1,TGTGCCAGCAGCGGCAGCCGCCCCTACAATGAGCAGTTCTTC,CASSGSRPYNEQFF
TRBV13,NA,TRBD1,TRBJ2-1,TGTGCCAGCAGCTTTCGGGCCGGGACAGGGAACTACAATGAGCAGTTCTTC,CASSFRAGTGNYNEQFF
TRBV7-2,NA,NA,TRBJ1-2,TGTGCCAGCAGCTCGAGGGTCGGGGGCAATGGCTACACCTTC,CASSSRVGGNGYTF
TRBV6-5,NA,TRBD1,TRBJ2-7,TGTGCCAGCAGGGACAGGGGTTCCTACGAGCAGTACTTC,CASRDRGSYEQYF
TRBV7-2,NA,NA,TRBJ1-2,TGTGCCAGCAGCTTCGACACCCCGGTATGGTATGGCTACACCTTC,CASSFDTPVWYGYTF
TRBV11-2,NA,NA,TRBJ2-1,TGTGCCAGCACCGCTTACCCAGAGGCAGGTACTTGGAATGAGCAGTTCTTC,CASTAYPEAGTWNEQFF
TRBV5-1,NA,TRBD1,TRBJ2-2,TGCGCCAGCAGCTTGGGACAGGGGAGCGGGGAGCTGTTTTTT,CASSLGQGSGELFF
TRBV7-9,NA,NA,TRBJ2-7,TGTGCCAGCAGCTTGGCTAGCGCTTCCTACGAGCAGTACTTC,CASSLASASYEQYF
TRBV7-6,NA,NA,TRBJ1-2,TGTGCCAGCAGCTGCCGGGAAAAAGTAGGAGATGGCTACACCTTC,CASSCREKVGDGYTF
TRBV3-1/TRBV3-2,NA,NA,TRBJ2-1,TGTGCCAGCAGCCGGACTAACTACAATGAGCAGTTCTTC,CASSRTNYNEQFF
TRBV11-3,NA,NA,TRBJ2-1,TGTGCCAGCAGCTCCCAAGCGGGTGAGCAGTTCTTC,CASSSQAGEQFF
TRBV21-1,NA,NA,TRBJ2-5,TGTGCCAGCAGCCCCGCTGAGGCGGGGCGCGGTGGGGCCGAGACCCAGTACTTC,CASSPAEAGRGGAETQYF
TRBV6-2/TRBV6-3,NA,TRBD1,TRBJ2-7,TGTGCCAGCAGCCCCGGGACAGAGCCCTACGAGCAGTACTTC,CASSPGTEPYEQYF
TRBV9,NA,NA,TRBJ2-1,TGTGCCAGCAGCACCCGCCCCCCCAACTCCTACAATGAGCAGTTCTTC,CASSTRPPNSYNEQFF
TRBV29-1,NA,TRBD1,TRBJ2-2,TGCAGCGTAAAGACAGGGGGATCCGGGGAGCTGTTTTTT,CSVKTGGSGELFF
TRBV11-2,once,NA,TRBJ2-1,TGTGCCAGCAGCTGGGCTAGGGGTGAACGGGGCAATGAGCAGTTCTTC,CASSWARGERGNEQFF
TRBV4-1,NA,NA,TRBJ1-6,TGCGCCAGCAGCCTTCTCCGGGGGAATAATTCACCCCTCCACTTT,CASSLLRGNNSPLHF
TRBV4-2,NA,NA,TRBJ2-7,TGTGCCAGCAGCCCCCGGGGAGGAAGCTCCTACGAGCAGTACTTC,CASSPRGGSSYEQYF
TRBV18,NA,NA,TRBJ2-7,TGTGCCAGCTCACCAGTGGGAGACAGCCCCTACTACGAGCAGTACTTC,CASSPVGDSPYYEQYF
TRBV4-1,NA,NA,TRBJ1-1,TGCGCCAGCAGCCCCAAGGGCGGCAGGGGATTCTTGAACACTGAAGCTTTCTTT,CASSPKGGRGFLNTEAFF